Below, one T cell receptor beta chain is given with its context. Its antigen is undetermined. The data originate from a study of yellow fever vaccine responses in identical twins. General observations from the study: Twins' vaccine T cell response reportedly gave the appearance of partial convergence and partial personalization.

TCRdb ran MiXCR on the RT-PCR reads and lists one entry per CDR3 protein. The sample carries about 19,000 distinct CDR3 sequences, around 70% recorded once. V dropped 0 bases and J dropped 0; count of bases not matched to a gene: 8. This CDR3 region has 17 residues. The germline gives CDR1 SQVTM, CDR2 ANQGSEA. The clonotype comes from a woman aged 18-29 years who received the yellow fever vaccine. Sequences were derived from T cells from blood (PBMCs), unsorted or a sorted subset (not recorded which), sampled before or after yellow fever vaccination (not recorded which). The chain couples TRBV29-1 to TRBJ2-7; 10 positions match TRBD2. CDR3 DNA sequence: TGCAGCGTTGAAGATGGGACGACTAGCGGGCCCTCCTACGAGCAGTACTTC. This gives the protein CSVEDGTTSGPSYEQYF.